The T cell receptor beta chain under discussion was sequenced for a study of ipilimumab plus nivolumab after autologous stem cell transplantation. Looking at the study overall: Myeloma cases were transplant-naive high-risk or relapsed within 3 years post first autologous transplant.

TCRdb keeps only in-frame clones here, not all; method: immunoSEQ multiplex PCR. The sample has about 6,300 clones; 75% to 90% are singletons. Study findings and constraints: TCR repertoire, Treg phenotype and gut microbiota reportedly support more study of this approach.

The CDR3 is 15 amino acids. With V trimmed by 1 base and J by 10 bases, 5 bases remained unmatched. The germline gives CDR1 SGHAT, CDR2 FQNNGV. With regard to this clone: Antigen: not known.

This TCR came from a female donor with multiple myeloma. The chain uses TRBV11-2 and TRBJ2-1, with 12 bases identical to TRBD2. This specimen was PBMCs, taken in a trial of ipilimumab plus nivolumab as post-transplant consolidation. Here the CDR3 DNA reads TGTGCCAGCAGCTTAGGACTAGCGGGAGATAGAGAGCAGTTCTTC. Translated, it gives CASSLGLAGDREQFF.